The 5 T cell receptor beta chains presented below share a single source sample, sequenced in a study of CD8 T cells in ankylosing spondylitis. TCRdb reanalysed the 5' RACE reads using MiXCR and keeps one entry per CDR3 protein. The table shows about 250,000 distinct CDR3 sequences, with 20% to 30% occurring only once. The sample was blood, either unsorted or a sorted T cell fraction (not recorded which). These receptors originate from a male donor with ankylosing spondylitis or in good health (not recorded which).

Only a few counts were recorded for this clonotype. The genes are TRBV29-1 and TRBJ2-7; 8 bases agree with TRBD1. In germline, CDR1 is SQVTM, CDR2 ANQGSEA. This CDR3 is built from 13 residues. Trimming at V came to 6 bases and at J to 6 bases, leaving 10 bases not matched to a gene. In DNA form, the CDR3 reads TGCAGCGTGGCGGGGACAGGAGCTTCCGAGCAGTACTTC. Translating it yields CSVAGTGASEQYF.

CDR3: CSGSGGPSNEQFF. CDR3 DNA: TGCAGTGGAAGCGGGGGCCCGAGCAATGAGCAGTTCTTC. The chain carries TRBV20-1 and TRBJ2-1; 8 bases match TRBD2. This CDR3 region has 13 residues. Germline values: CDR1 DFQATT, CDR2 SNEGSKA (reference sequence). The trim removed 7 bases at V and 6 bases at J, leaving 8 bases unmatched.

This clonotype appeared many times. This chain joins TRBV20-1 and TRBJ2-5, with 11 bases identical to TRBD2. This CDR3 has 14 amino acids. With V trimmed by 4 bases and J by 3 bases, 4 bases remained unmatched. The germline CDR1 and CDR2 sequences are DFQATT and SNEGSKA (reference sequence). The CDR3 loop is CSATGTSGKETQYF. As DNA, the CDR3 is TGCAGTGCTACTGGGACTAGCGGAAAAGAGACCCAGTACTTC.

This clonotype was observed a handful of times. The CDR3, as DNA: TGCAGCGTTGCAGGTAGCCTAATCCCGGGATTGGAGACCCAGTACTTC. Translation: CSVAGSLIPGLETQYF. The chain carries TRBV29-1 and TRBJ2-5, with a weak D call TRBD2 (5 bases). Trimming removed 4 bases at V and 5 bases at J, with 23 bases between. The germline V gene has CDR1 SQVTM and CDR2 ANQGSEA. The CDR3 is made up of 16 amino acids.

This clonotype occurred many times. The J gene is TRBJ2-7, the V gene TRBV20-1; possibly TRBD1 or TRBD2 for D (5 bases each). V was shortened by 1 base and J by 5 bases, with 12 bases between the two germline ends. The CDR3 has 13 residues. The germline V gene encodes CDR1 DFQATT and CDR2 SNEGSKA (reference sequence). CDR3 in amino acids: CSARVPGQDEQYF. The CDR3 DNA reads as TGCAGTGCTAGAGTCCCGGGGCAGGACGAGCAGTACTTC.